One sample yielded the 7 T cell receptor beta chains listed below, sequenced in a study of cytomegalovirus exposure and HLA in healthy donors. Use of 60 Vbeta and 13 Jbeta primers characterized the PCR. The data were produced by immunoSEQ multiplex PCR, yet TCRdb's version contains in-frame clones alone and is incomplete. The sample has 80,000 to 130,000 clones; more than 75% are singletons. Sequencing was done on a sample of PBMCs. These receptors originate from a woman aged 45 to 65 in good health and CMV-seropositive.

This clone appeared a few times. The V gene is TRBV6-5, the J gene TRBJ2-1; 15 bases line up with TRBD2. Germline values: CDR1 MNHEY, CDR2 SVGAGI. After removal of 6 bases from V and 7 bases from J, the junction contained 4 bases not matched to a gene. This CDR3 contains 15 residues. CDR3 in DNA: TGTGCCAGCAGCCCCGGGACTAGCGGGAGGAATGAGCAGTTCTTC. Its protein is CASSPGTSGRNEQFF.

This rearrangement joins TRBV7-9 to TRBJ2-7; TRBD1 might be the D (5 bases). V lost 5 bases and J lost 3, with 11 bases in between. Germline CDR1 and CDR2: SEHNR and FQNEAQ (reference sequence). This CDR3 region has 13 residues. This chain's CDR3 is CASSSQTVYEQYF. For the CDR3, the DNA is TGTGCCAGCAGCAGCCAGACAGTCTACGAGCAGTACTTC.

The chain links TRBV10-1 to TRBJ1-1; D ambiguous. Germline V gene sequence: CDR1 WNHNN, CDR2 SYGVQD (reference sequence). The CDR3 totals 16 residues. Trimming took off 2 bases at V and 0 bases at J, with 13 bases between the two ends. This chain's CDR3 is CASSERRLSVNTEAFF. CDR3 nucleotides: TGCGCCAGCAGTGAGAGGCGACTTTCCGTGAACACTGAAGCTTTCTTT.

CDR3 DNA: TGTGCCAGCAGGCTACAGGGGTTCTCGTTAAATGAGCAGTTCTTC. Encoded protein: CASRLQGFSLNEQFF. The chain carries TRBV6-5 and TRBJ2-1; TRBD1 aligns across 7 bases. CDR1 MNHEY and CDR2 SVGAGI come from the germline V gene. The CDR3 length is 15 residues. Trimming at V came to 6 bases and at J to 7 bases, leaving 12 bases not matched to a gene.

The J gene is TRBJ1-6, the V gene TRBV30, with D possibly being TRBD1 (5 bases). Germline CDR1 reads GTSNPN; CDR2 reads SVGIG (reference sequence). Trimming cost V 4 bases and J 10 bases, with 17 bases left between them. The CDR3 has 14 amino acids. As DNA, the CDR3 is TGTGCCTGGAAGGAGGGCGCCGGGGGATCACCCCTCCACTTT. Translating it yields CAWKEGAGGSPLHF.

J is TRBJ2-7 and V is TRBV7-9; 7 bases map to TRBD1. Germline CDR1 and CDR2: SEHNR and FQNEAQ (reference sequence). Trimming removed 1 base from V and 3 bases from J; junction bases left unmatched: 3. The CDR3 runs 14 residues. CDR3 DNA sequence: TGTGCCAGCAGCTTAGAAACAGGGGTCTACGAGCAGTACTTC. Amino acid sequence: CASSLETGVYEQYF.

This clone was observed once. The chain uses TRBV6-5 and TRBJ2-2, with 7 bases fitting TRBD1. V gave up 11 bases and J gave up 3 bases; unmatched junction bases: 9. The CDR3 is 14 residues long. The V gene's germline CDR1 is MNHEY and CDR2 SVGAGI. For the CDR3, the DNA is TGTGCCGGTTCACAGGGGCGAGACACCGGGGAGCTGTTTTTT. Amino acid sequence: CAGSQGRDTGELFF.